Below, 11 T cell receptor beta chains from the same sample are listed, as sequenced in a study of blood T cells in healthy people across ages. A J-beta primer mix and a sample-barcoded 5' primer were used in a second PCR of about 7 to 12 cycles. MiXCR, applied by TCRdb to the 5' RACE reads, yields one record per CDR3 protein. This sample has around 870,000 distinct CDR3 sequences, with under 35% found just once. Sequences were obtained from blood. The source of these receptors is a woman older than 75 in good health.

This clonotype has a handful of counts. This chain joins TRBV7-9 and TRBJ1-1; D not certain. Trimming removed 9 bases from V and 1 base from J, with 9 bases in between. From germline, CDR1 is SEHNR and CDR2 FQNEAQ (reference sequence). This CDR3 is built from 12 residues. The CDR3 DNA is TGTGCCAGTAGCCGGTCGAACACTGAAGCTTTCTTT. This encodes CASSRSNTEAFF.

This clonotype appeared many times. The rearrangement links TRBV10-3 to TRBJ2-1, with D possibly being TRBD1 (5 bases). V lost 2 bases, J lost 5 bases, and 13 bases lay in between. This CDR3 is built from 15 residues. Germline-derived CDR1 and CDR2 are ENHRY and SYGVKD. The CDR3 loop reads CAISEPLQAHNEQFF. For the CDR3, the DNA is TGTGCCATCAGTGAGCCCCTACAGGCCCACAATGAGCAGTTCTTC.

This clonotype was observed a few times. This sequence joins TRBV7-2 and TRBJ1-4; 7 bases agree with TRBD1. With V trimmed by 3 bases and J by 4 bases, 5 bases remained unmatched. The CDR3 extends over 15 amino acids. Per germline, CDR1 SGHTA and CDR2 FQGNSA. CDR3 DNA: TGTGCCAGCAGCTTCCAACAGGGGTTTAATGAAAAACTGTTTTTT. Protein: CASSFQQGFNEKLFF.

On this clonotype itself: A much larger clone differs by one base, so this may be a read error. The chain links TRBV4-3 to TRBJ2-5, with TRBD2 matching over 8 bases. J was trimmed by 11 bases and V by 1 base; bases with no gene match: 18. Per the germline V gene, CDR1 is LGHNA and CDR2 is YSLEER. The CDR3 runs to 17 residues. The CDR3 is CASSQARGTSGNNEQYF. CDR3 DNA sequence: TGCGCCAGCAGCCAAGCCAGGGGTACTAGCGGCAACAATGAGCAGTACTTC.

For the CDR3, the DNA is TGCGCCAGCAGCCTCACTAGCCAGGAAGAGACCCAGTACTTC. It encodes CASSLTSQEETQYF. The V call is TRBV5-1, the J call TRBJ2-5; D may be TRBD2 (6 bases). This CDR3 is 14 amino acids long. Germline V CDR1 and CDR2: SGHRS, YFSETQ. The germline V and J ends were trimmed by 4 bases and 3 bases, with 13 bases remaining between them.

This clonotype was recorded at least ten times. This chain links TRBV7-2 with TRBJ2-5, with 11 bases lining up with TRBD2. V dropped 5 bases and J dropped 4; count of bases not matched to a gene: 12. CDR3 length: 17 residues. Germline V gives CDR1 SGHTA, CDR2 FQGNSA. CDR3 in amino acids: CASSISGGAFAVETQYF. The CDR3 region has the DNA TGTGCCAGCAGCATTAGCGGGGGGGCCTTTGCGGTAGAGACCCAGTACTTC. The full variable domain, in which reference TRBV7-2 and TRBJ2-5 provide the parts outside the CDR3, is GAGVSQSPSNKVTEKGKDVELRCDPISGHTALYWYRQSLGQGLEFLIYFQGNSAPDKSGLPSDRFSAERTGGSVSTLTIQRTQQEDSAVYLCASSISGGAFAVETQYFGPGTRLLVL.

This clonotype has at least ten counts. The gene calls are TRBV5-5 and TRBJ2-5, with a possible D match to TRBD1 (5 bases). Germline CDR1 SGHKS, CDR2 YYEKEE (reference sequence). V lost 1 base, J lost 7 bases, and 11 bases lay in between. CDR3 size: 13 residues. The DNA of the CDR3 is TGTGCCAGCAGCTTGACCGACAGCACGACCCAGTACTTC. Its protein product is CASSLTDSTTQYF.

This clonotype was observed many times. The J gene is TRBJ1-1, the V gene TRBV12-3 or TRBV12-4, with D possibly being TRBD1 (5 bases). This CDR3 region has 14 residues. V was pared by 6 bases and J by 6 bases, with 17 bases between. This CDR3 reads CASSIGGAWAEAFF. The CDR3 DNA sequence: TGTGCCAGCAGCATCGGAGGGGCTTGGGCTGAAGCTTTCTTT.

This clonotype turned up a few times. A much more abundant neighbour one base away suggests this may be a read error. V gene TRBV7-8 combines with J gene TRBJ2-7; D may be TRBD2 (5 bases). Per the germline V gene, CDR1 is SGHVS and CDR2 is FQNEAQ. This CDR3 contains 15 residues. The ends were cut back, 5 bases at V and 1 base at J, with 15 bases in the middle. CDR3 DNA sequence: TGTGCCAGCAGCGTACGGAGGATGGGGTCCTACGAGCAGTACTTC. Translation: CASSVRRMGSYEQYF.

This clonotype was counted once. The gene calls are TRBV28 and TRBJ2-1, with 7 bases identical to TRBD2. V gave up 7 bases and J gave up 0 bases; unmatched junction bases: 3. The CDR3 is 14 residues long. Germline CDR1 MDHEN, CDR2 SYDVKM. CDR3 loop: CASMGGSSYNEQFF. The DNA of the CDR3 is TGTGCCAGCATGGGCGGGAGCTCCTACAATGAGCAGTTCTTC.

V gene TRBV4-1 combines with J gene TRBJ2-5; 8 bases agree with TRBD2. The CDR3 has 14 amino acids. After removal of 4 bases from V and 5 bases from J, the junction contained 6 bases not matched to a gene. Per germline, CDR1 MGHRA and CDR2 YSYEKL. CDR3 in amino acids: CASSPGGPLETQYF. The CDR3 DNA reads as TGCGCCAGCAGCCCGGGGGGGCCCCTGGAGACCCAGTACTTC.